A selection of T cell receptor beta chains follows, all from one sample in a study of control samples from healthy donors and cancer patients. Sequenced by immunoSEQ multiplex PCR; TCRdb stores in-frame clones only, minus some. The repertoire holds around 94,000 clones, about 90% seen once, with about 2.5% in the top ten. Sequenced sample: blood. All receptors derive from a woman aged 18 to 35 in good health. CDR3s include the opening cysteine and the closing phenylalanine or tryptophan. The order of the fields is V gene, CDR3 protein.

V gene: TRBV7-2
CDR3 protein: CASSQPSYEQYF

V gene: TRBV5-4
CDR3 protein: CASSSASSQETQYF

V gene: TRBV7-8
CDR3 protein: CASSSDSNSPLHF

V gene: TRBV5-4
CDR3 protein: CASRTGQGRHGYTF

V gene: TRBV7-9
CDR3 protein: CASSSTRSGRPTQFF

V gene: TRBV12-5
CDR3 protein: CASGSAPQGLAKNIQYF

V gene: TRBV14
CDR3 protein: CASSQIGTGSYEQYF

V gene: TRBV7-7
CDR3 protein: CASSPIGSISYEQYF

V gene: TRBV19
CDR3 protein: CASSSGRGLNTEAFF

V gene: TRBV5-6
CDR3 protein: CASSSPSGQGFDYEQYF

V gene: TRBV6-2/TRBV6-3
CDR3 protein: CASSKTGDKGYTF

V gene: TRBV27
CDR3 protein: CASSIGQNQETQYF

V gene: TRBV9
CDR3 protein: CASSGLAGGETQYF

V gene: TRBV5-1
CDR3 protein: CASSLGQDSVSPLHF

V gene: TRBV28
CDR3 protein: CASRSGGSHNSPLHF

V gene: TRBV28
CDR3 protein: CASSFLDRVENQPQHF

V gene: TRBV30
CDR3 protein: CAWSVGRRDYEQYF

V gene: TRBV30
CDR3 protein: CAWSRSGTDTQYF

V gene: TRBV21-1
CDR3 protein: CASSKIRGRPEAFF

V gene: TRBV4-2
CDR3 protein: CASSQDPSLQSEQFF

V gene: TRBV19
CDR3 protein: CALGGPNQPQHF

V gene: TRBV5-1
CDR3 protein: CASSSTQGAQGNTIYF